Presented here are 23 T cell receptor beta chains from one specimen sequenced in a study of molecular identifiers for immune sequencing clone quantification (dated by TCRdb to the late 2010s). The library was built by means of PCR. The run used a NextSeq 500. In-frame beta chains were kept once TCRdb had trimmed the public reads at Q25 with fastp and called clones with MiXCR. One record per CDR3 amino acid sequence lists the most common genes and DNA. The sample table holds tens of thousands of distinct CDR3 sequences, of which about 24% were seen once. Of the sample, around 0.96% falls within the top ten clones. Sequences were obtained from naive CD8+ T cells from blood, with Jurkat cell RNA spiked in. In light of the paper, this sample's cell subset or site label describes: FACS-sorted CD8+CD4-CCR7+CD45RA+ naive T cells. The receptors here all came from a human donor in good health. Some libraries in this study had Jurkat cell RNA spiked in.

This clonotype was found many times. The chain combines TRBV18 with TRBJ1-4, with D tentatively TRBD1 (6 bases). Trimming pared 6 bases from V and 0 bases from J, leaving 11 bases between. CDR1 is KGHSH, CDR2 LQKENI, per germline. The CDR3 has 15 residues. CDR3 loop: CASSDRQATNEKLFF. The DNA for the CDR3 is TGTGCCAGCTCGGACCGACAGGCAACTAATGAAAAACTGTTTTTT.

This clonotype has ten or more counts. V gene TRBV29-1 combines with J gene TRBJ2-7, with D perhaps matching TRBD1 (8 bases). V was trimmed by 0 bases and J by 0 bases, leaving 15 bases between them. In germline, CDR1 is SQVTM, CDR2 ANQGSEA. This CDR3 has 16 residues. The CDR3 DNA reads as TGCAGCGTTGAAGATCCGACAGGGGAGGGCTCCTACGAGCAGTACTTC. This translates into CSVEDPTGEGSYEQYF.

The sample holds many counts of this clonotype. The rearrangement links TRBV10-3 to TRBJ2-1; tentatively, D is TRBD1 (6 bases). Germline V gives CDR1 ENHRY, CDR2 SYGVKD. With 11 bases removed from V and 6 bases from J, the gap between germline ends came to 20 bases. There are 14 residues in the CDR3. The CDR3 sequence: CAVGSGQTVNEQFF. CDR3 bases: TGTGCCGTCGGCTCTGGACAGACAGTCAATGAGCAGTTCTTC.

The CDR3 is CASYTQGRTGPYEQYF. In nucleotides, the CDR3 is TGTGCCAGCTACACCCAGGGACGGACAGGGCCCTACGAGCAGTACTTC. The gene calls are TRBV28 and TRBJ2-7; TRBD1 agrees at 8 bases. The V gene end was trimmed by 8 bases and the J gene end by 2 bases; junction bases not matched to a gene: 14. The CDR3 spans 16 residues. The germline CDR1 and CDR2 sequences are MDHEN and SYDVKM.

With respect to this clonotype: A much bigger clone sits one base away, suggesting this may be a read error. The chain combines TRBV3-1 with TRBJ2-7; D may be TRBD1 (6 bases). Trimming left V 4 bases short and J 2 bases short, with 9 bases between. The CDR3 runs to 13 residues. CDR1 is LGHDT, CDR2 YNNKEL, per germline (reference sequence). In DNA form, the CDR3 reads TGTGCCAGCAGCCGTTGGGGGCCCTACGAGCAGTACTTC. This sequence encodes CASSRWGPYEQYF.

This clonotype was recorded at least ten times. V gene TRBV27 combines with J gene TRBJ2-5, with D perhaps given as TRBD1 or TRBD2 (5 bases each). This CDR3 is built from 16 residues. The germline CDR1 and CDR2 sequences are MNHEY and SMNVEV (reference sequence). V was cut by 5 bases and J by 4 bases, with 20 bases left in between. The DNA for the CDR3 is TGTGCCAGCAGTCTCTCGGGGACGAGGTGGGGAGAGACCCAGTACTTC. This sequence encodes CASSLSGTRWGETQYF.

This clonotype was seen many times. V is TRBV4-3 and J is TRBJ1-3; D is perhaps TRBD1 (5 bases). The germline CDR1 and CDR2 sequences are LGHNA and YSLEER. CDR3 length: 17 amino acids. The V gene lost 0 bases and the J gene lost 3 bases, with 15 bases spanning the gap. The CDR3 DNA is TGCGCCAGCAGCCAAGATCGGCGGGGGAACAGTGGAAACACCATATATTTT. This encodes CASSQDRRGNSGNTIYF.

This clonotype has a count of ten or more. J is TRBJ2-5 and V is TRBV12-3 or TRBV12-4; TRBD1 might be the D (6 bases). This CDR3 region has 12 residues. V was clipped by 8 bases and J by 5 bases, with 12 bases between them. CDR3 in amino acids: CASRQGSETQYF. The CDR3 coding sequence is TGTGCCAGCCGGCAGGGGAGCGAGACCCAGTACTTC.

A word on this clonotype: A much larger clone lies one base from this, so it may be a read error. The CDR3, as DNA: TGTGCCAGCAGTTCCCGACCCAAACAGACCCAGTACTTC. It is translated as CASSSRPKQTQYF. V is TRBV28 and J is TRBJ2-5; D gene uncertain. CDR3 length: 13 residues. V dropped 4 bases and J dropped 6 bases, with 12 bases sitting between them. Germline-derived CDR1 and CDR2 are MDHEN and SYDVKM.

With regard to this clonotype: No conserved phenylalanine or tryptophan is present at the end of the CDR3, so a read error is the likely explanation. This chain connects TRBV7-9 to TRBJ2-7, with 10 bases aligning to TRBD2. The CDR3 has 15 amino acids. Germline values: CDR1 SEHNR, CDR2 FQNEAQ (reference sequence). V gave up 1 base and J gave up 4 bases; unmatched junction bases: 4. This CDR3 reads CASSLVTSGSYEQYS. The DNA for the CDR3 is TGTGCCAGCAGCTTAGTGACTAGCGGGTCATACGAGCAGTACTCC.

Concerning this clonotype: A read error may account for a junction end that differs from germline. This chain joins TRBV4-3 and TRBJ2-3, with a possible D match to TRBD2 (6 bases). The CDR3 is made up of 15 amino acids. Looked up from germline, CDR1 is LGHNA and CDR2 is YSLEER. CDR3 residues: CASSQNLRTKNTQYF. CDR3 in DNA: TGCGCCAGCAGCCAAAATTTAAGGACTAAAAATACACAGTATTTT.

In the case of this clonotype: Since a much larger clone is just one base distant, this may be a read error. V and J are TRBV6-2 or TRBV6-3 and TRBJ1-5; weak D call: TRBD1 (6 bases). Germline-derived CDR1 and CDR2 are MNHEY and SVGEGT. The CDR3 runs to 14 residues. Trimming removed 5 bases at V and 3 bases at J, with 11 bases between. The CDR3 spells CASSHRANNQPQHF. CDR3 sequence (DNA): TGTGCCAGCAGTCACAGGGCTAACAATCAGCCCCAGCATTTT.

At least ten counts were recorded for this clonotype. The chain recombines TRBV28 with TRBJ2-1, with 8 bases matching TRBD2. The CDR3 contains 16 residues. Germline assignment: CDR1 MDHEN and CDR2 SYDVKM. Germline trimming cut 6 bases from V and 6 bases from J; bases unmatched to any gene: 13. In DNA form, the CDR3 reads TGTGCCAGCAGCCTAGCCCCAGCGGGAGCTCTCAATGAGCAGTTCTTC. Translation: CASSLAPAGALNEQFF.

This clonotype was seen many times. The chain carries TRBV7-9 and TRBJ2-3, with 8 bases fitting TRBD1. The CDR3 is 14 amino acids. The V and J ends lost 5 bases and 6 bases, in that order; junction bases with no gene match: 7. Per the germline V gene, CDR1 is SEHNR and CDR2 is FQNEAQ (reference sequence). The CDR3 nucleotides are TGTGCCAGCAGCCCGACGGACAGGGAGGATACGCAGTATTTT. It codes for CASSPTDREDTQYF.

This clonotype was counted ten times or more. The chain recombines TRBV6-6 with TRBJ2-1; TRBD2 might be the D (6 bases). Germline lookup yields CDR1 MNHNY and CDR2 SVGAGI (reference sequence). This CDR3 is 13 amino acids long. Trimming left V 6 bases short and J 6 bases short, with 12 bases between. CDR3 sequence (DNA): TGTGCCAGCAGACCTAGACTAGGCAATGAGCAGTTCTTC. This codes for CASRPRLGNEQFF.

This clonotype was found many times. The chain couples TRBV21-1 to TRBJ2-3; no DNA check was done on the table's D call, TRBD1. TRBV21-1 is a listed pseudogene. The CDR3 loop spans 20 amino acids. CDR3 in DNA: TGTGCCAGCAGCCCCCGGACAGGGGTGGGCCTAAGTCCTAGCACAGATACGCAGTATTTT. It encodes CASSPRTGVGLSPSTDTQYF.

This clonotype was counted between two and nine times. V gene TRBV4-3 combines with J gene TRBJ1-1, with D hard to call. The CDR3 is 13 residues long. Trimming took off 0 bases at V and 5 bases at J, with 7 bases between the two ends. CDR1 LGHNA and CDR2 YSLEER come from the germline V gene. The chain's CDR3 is CASSQDLGTEAFF. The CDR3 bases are TGCGCCAGCAGCCAAGATCTGGGGACTGAAGCTTTCTTT.

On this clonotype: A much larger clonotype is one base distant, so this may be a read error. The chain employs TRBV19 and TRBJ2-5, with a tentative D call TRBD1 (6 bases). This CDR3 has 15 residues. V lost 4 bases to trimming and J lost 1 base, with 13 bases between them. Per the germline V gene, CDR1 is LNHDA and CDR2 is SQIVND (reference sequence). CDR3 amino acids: CASSKGEMCQETQYF. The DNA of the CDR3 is TGTGCCAGTAGTAAGGGGGAGATGTGCCAAGAGACCCAGTACTTC.

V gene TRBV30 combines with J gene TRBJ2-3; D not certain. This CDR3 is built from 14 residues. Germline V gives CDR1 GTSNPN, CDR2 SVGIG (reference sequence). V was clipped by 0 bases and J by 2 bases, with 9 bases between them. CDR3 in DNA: TGTGCCTGGAGTGTATCTAGACACACAGATACGCAGTATTTT. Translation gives CAWSVSRHTDTQYF.

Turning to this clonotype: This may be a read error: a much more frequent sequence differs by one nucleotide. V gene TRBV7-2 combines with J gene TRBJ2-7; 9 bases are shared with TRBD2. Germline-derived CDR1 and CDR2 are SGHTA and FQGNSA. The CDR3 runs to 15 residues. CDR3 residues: CAISFDSGSSYEQYF. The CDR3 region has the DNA TGTGCCATCAGCTTTGATAGCGGGAGCTCCTACGAGCAGTACTTC.

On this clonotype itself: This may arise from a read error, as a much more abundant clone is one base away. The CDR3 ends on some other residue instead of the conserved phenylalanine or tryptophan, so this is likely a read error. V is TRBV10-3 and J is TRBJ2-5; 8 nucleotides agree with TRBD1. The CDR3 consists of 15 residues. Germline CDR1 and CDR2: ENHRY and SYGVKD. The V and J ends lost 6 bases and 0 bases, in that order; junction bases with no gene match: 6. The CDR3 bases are TGTGCCATCAGCGGGAACAGGGGGTACCAAGAGACCCAGTACCTC. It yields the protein CAISGNRGYQETQYL.

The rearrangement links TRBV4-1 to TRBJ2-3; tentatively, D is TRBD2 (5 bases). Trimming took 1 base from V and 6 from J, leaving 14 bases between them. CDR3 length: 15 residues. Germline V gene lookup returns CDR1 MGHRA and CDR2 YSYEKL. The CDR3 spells CASSQAAPTTDTQYF. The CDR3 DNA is TGCGCCAGCAGCCAAGCCGCCCCGACTACCGATACGCAGTATTTT.

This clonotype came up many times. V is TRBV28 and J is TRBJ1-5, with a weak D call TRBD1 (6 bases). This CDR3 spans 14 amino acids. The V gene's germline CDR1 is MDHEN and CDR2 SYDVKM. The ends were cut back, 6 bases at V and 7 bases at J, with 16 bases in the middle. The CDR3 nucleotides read TGTGCCAGCAGCTCCAGGGGACTAAGCCAGCCCCAGCATTTT. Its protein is CASSSRGLSQPQHF.